A selection of T cell receptor beta chains follows, all from one sample in a study of T cell repertoires in cytomegalovirus infection. TCRdb processed the reads anew with MiXCR; each CDR3 protein has one entry. The sample lists hundreds of thousands of distinct CDR3 sequences; roughly 33% were seen once. No cognate antigen is known for these TCRs. Sample: cultured CD8+ T cells from PBMCs, taken from culture after CMV antigen stimulation. These receptors all come from a human donor in good health (CMV status not recorded). Some clones in this sample may be carry-over from other donors' samples. The CDR3 runs from the conserved cysteine through the conserved F or W. Each record gives: clone size, J gene, V gene, D gene, CDR3 protein, CDR3 DNA. A D gene is named only where the DNA matches it firmly. Rows may omit the clone size; those that give it use once, few, many or a size class.

abundance: many
j_gene: TRBJ2-2
v_gene: TRBV7-2
d_gene: TRBD2
CDR3aa: CASPPPLTSGGARGELFF
CDR3nt: TGTGCCAGCCCACCCCCCCTTACTAGCGGGGGGGCGAGAGGGGAGCTGTTTTTT

abundance: -
j_gene: TRBJ2-3
v_gene: TRBV27
d_gene: TRBD1
CDR3aa: CASSFTGGTSTDTQYF
CDR3nt: TGTGCCAGCAGTTTCACAGGGGGGACTAGCACAGATACGCAGTATTTT

abundance: -
j_gene: TRBJ1-4
v_gene: TRBV20-1
d_gene: -
CDR3aa: CSARERGTNEKLFF
CDR3nt: TGCAGTGCTAGAGAACGGGGAACTAATGAAAAACTGTTTTTT

abundance: -
j_gene: TRBJ2-1
v_gene: TRBV7-6
d_gene: TRBD2
CDR3aa: CASSPGVAGVNEQFF
CDR3nt: TGTGCTAGCAGCCCTGGGGTAGCGGGGGTGAATGAGCAGTTCTTC

abundance: -
j_gene: TRBJ2-7
v_gene: TRBV12-5
d_gene: -
CDR3aa: CASGLLRQISYEQYF
CDR3nt: TGTGCTAGTGGTTTGCTACGACAAATCTCCTACGAGCAGTACTTC

abundance: few
j_gene: TRBJ2-1
v_gene: TRBV19
d_gene: -
CDR3aa: CATRDIRSYNEQFF
CDR3nt: TGTGCCACTAGGGACATCCGCTCCTACAATGAGCAGTTCTTC

abundance: few
j_gene: TRBJ2-3
v_gene: TRBV27
d_gene: -
CDR3aa: CATGVGSTDTQYF
CDR3nt: TGTGCCACCGGGGTGGGCAGCACAGATACGCAGTATTTT

abundance: -
j_gene: TRBJ1-4
v_gene: TRBV6-5
d_gene: -
CDR3aa: CASSYHGGANEKLFF
CDR3nt: TGTGCCAGCAGTTACCACGGAGGAGCTAATGAAAAACTGTTTTTT

abundance: many
j_gene: TRBJ1-2
v_gene: TRBV5-5
d_gene: -
CDR3aa: CASSFAWTAYGYTF
CDR3nt: TGTGCCAGCAGCTTCGCCTGGACGGCCTATGGCTACACCTTC

abundance: few
j_gene: TRBJ2-3
v_gene: TRBV6-2/TRBV6-3
d_gene: -
CDR3aa: CASSYIGSGSTDTQYF
CDR3nt: TGTGCCAGCAGTTACATAGGTAGCGGATCCACAGATACGCAGTATTTT

abundance: many
j_gene: TRBJ2-2
v_gene: TRBV28
d_gene: TRBD2
CDR3aa: CASSLSGLFTGELFF
CDR3nt: TGTGCCAGCAGTTTATCGGGACTATTCACCGGGGAGCTGTTTTTT

abundance: -
j_gene: TRBJ2-5
v_gene: TRBV9
d_gene: TRBD2
CDR3aa: CASSVGLAGYQETQYF
CDR3nt: TGTGCCAGCAGCGTAGGTCTAGCGGGGTATCAAGAGACCCAGTACTTC